This TCR beta chain comes out of a study of OX40 agonist ivuxolimab in advanced cancers. Germline assignment: CDR1 SNHLY and CDR2 FYNNEI. V was pared by 6 bases and J by 6 bases, with 14 bases of the junction left unmatched. The CDR3 runs to 18 residues. Only in-frame clones appear in the TCRdb table, and some are missing; sequencing was by immunoSEQ multiplex PCR. This sample yields 80,000 or so clones, of which more than 80% are seen a single time; roughly 2.2% belongs to the top ten. The material sequenced was CD4+ or CD8+ T cells sorted from blood, taken in a trial of the OX40 agonist ivuxolimab. This clonotype was obtained from an adult with an advanced solid tumor such as melanoma, head and neck, liver or kidney cancer. The chain recombines TRBV2 with TRBJ2-2; 12 bases map to TRBD2. CDR3 coding DNA: TGTGCCAGCAGCCTTGGGCGGACTAGCGGGACTTTCCCCGGGGAGCTGTTTTTT. It is translated as CASSLGRTSGTFPGELFF.